This TCR beta chain was identified in a study of blood T cells in healthy people across ages. Looking at the study overall: Through template switching, about one barcoded beta molecule was captured per two T cells, as measured in model experiments.

This clonotype was counted at least ten times. Sample-barcoded 5' priming and a J-beta primer mix drove a second PCR of 7 to 11 cycles. MiXCR was run by TCRdb on the 5' RACE reads, yielding one entry per CDR3 protein. The data hold approximately 680,000 distinct CDR3 sequences, with 32% observed a single time. Trimming shortened V by 3 bases and J by 5 bases, and 19 bases separated the two germline ends. CDR1 is DFQATT and CDR2 is SNEGSKA in the germline V gene (reference sequence). CDR3 length: 15 amino acids. The genes are TRBV20-1 and TRBJ2-5; possible D gene TRBD1, 6 bases. The sequenced material came from blood. This clonotype was sampled from a woman of 80 years or more in good health. This CDR3 is CSARGASRWRETQYF. For the CDR3, the DNA is TGCAGTGCTAGGGGGGCTAGCCGTTGGAGGGAGACCCAGTACTTC.